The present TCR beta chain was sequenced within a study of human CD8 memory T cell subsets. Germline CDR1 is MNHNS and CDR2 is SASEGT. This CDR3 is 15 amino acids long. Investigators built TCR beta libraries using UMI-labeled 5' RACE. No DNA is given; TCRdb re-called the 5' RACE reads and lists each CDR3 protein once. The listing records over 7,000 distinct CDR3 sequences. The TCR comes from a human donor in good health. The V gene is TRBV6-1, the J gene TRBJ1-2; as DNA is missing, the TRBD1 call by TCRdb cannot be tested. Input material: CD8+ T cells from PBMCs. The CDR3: CASSEPGTGDYGYTF.